This T cell receptor (beta chain) was sequenced during a study of regulatory T cells in long-lasting Graves disease. Study-level points and caveats: Clonotypes that were public and shared totalled approximately 2,800 in persistent patients versus about a thousand in new patients.

Time point: newly diagnosed GD, antithyroid drugs for less than 3 months. PBMC-derived RNA was used for the TCR library. Guidelines of the American Thyroid Association were used to diagnose Graves' disease. The patient group derived from an endocrinology department in Xi'an, China. This clonotype has more than one count but fewer than ten. Its antigen is unknown. Germline V CDR1 and CDR2: SGHTA, FQGTGA. The V segment lost 6 bases and the J segment 0 bases; nucleotides outside the gene matches: 10. The CDR3 loop spans 18 amino acids. Construction of TCR beta libraries relied on iRepertoire HTBI primers and on Arm-PCR targeting CDR3 regions. MiXCR, run by TCRdb on the multiplex PCR reads, gives a single entry per CDR3 protein. The sample has 400,000 to 550,000 distinct CDR3 sequences; over 15% are singletons. These data were also filed under a second study, of T cells in Graves' hyperthyroidism and ophthalmopathy. In that study: Diagnostic decisions used clinical symptoms, serum thyroxine and TRAb, thyroid ultrasound and orbital computed tomography.

Sequences were derived from peripheral blood mononuclear cells (PBMCs), sampled at new diagnosis, from a patient treated with antithyroid drugs. The chain joins TRBV7-3 to TRBJ2-6, with TRBD1 matching 8 bases. This TCR derives from a woman aged 18-35 years with Graves disease. CDR3 protein: CASSYGQGASSGANVLTF. In nucleotides, the CDR3 is TGTGCCAGCAGTTACGGACAGGGTGCATCCTCTGGGGCCAACGTCCTGACTTTC.